This T cell receptor beta chain was observed in a study of blood T cell repertoires in COVID-19. Study details: Samples taken during acute and convalescent COVID-19 were collected in the United States, Italy and Spain. Sources were T cells, B-cell-depleted T cells, or PBMCs; the material itself was cDNA or gDNA.

CDR1 and CDR2 (germline): GTSNPN, SVGIG (reference sequence). V lost 3 bases and J lost 2; bases outside the gene matches: 7. The length of the CDR3 is 15 residues. As processed by the authors: Counts of nucleated cells, estimated from reference gene primer amplification, were obtained. Sequencing used immunoSEQ multiplex PCR; TCRdb keeps in-frame clones, though not all of them. That table gives V, J and clone size, and the DNA gave D and trimming. The table includes fewer than 300,000 clones, 80% to 90% detected once. The TCR sequence derives from a man younger than 45 with acute or convalescent COVID-19. The material sequenced was peripheral blood. The chain carries TRBV30 and TRBJ1-5, with TRBD1 identical over 7 bases. For the CDR3, the DNA is TGTGCCTGGAGGACGGGACAGCCCGGCAATCAGCCCCAGCATTTT. Translation: CAWRTGQPGNQPQHF.